This TCR beta chain was found in a study of long-term antiretroviral therapy in people with HIV (dated by TCRdb to the early 2020s). In the study overall: The earliest samples were collected about a decade before the 2015 WHO recommendation for immediate ART, when ART was typically delayed until CD4 counts fell. A retrospective serial study tested whether changes in peripheral blood TRB repertoire composition and diversity were associated with ART initiation and durable HIV suppression. No cross-contamination during QIAcube processing turned up in test extractions that ran a monoclonal T-cell line alongside 33 polyclonal samples. The cohort contributed 150 to 200 cryopreserved PBMC samples from a few dozen adults with confirmed HIV infection, collected serially over a mean of around 6 years (range 1-12). Of the 30 to 35 participants with HIV, approximately ten were female. Paper-wide results and their limitations: Starting ART was linked to a significant rise in TRB diversity, yet even after long-term ART the diversity remained significantly lower than in transplant donor controls. Because cell numbers in pre-ART samples were limited, unsorted PBMC were profiled instead of sorted CD4+ and CD8+ T cells. Limited PBMC availability meant only the TCR beta chain was sequenced, without alpha chain pairing. HIV repertoires had narrower CDR3 length ranges than controls, and the network structure suggested an antigen-experienced repertoire that shifted only slightly toward naive after ART. Inferences about post-ART repertoire changes are limited because no data were available on ART adherence, viral resistance or therapy changes. The repertoire was dominated across all time points by expanded TRB clones identified before ART initiation, although this dominance was seen to fluctuate and to decrease in many PLHIV after ART. The samples span the years 2004 to 2017, and the ART regimens used may be less effective than current regimens.

A word on this clone: Its specific antigen is unknown. No base qualities exist here, and no much larger clone lies one base off it.

Sequencing of the TRB variable region was done with the immunoSEQ hsTCRB v3.0 assay at survey level resolution. The targeted TRB sequencing depth was 40,000-50,000 T-cell genomes per sample. TRB libraries were pooled and sequenced on an Illumina MiSeq using a v3 150-cycle kit. In the authors' own workflow: Repertoire analysis was performed in R inside a reproducible Nextflow workflow that covered QC, data transformation and analysis. LymphoSeq2, an R package for AIRR-Seq data exploration, was used to implement custom analyses. A handful of samples yielding fewer than 5000 total TRB sequences were excluded, leaving more than 150 analyzed HIV repertoires. Among the 170 to 200 HIV repertoires that were kept, under 60 were collected before ART initiation and over 120 were collected after ART initiation. Repertoires were downsampled to 5000 TRB nucleotide sequences, and summary statistics were averaged over 100 downsampling iterations. Only TRB sequences with CDR3 regions of at least seven amino acids were retained for analysis. Diversity was assessed using a clonality score derived from Shannon entropy and using the Gini coefficient. In repertoire networks, the top 5000 CDR3 amino acid sequences were linked whenever an edit distance of one separated two sequences. For TRB CDR3 amino acid sequences, GLIPH2 was used to predict antigen specificity groups and MHC restriction. CDR3 amino acid sequences were matched against VDJdb and McPAS-TCR to flag known CMV, EBV, HIV or tissue antigen associations. Pre-ART, post-ART and control groups were compared with Wilcoxon signed-rank tests and Holm-Bonferroni correction. What TCRdb holds here is the immuneACCESS table cut down to in-frame rearrangements. Part of the clones is not present; checked against another copy, under half of the missing clones reflect an unresolved V gene, and the others are unexplained. That table furnishes V, J and clone size, whereas the DNA furnished D and trimming. Counted in this sample were approximately 26,000 clones; 70% to 90% of them appeared once. 3.6% of the sample is in the top ten clones.

From cysteine to phenylalanine, the CDR3 is 15 amino acids long. The read is trimmed to its CDR3 DNA, 45 bases read in frame from base 1. The V end gives up 6 bases and the J end 0 bases, leaving 5 bases in the junction not matched to a gene. As encoded in the germline V gene (reference sequence), CDR1 is LNHDA while CDR2 is SQIVND. Inclusion was restricted to participants for whom at least one PBMC sample before ART initiation and at least two post-ART samples were available. Every participant with HIV received treatment in the United States of America. Before DNA extraction, cryopreserved samples of roughly 0.95-10 million PBMC were thawed and washed. At the time of the earliest PBMC sample, participants with HIV were aged between about 23 and 54 years. Each participant contributed PBMC samples from 1-4 timepoints before ART initiation and 2-8 timepoints after ART initiation, with a median of 7 samples. Serial HIV viral load, CD4+ T-cell count, ART history and demographic data were obtained for every participant. Genomic DNA was extracted from unsorted PBMC with a Qiagen kit on a QIAcube, processed in batches of 12 samples.

The sequence links TRBV19 to TRBJ2-3; 8 middle bases align to TRBD2. The receptor was isolated from a woman between 18 and 29 years old with HIV. Source: unsorted PBMCs, taken 1.8 years after starting antiretroviral therapy. The bases are TGTGCCAGTAGAACTAGCGGAGCTAGCACAGATACGCAGTATTTT. Translated, this is CASRTSGASTDTQYF.